Presented here are 4 T cell receptor beta chains from one specimen sequenced in a study of T cell responses to AZD1222 COVID-19 vaccine. Only in-frame clones appear in the TCRdb table, and some are missing; sequencing was by immunoSEQ multiplex PCR. Of tens of thousands of clones in the sample, 89% were seen once. Material: peripheral blood, obtained on day 0 of AZD1222 vaccination. Receptors were obtained from an adult in good health.

The chain combines TRBV20-1 with TRBJ1-1; the D gene is possibly TRBD1 (6 bases). CDR1 is DFQATT and CDR2 is SNEGSKA in the germline V gene (reference sequence). This CDR3 region has 15 residues. V shed 3 bases and J shed 1 base, with 15 bases lying between them. Here the CDR3 DNA reads TGCAGTGCTAGTCCCCCGGACAGAGAGAACACTGAAGCTTTCTTT. Its translation: CSASPPDRENTEAFF.

The chain carries TRBV29-1 and TRBJ2-7; D could derive from TRBD1 or TRBD2 (6 bases each). Trimming removed 6 bases from V and 4 bases from J, with 19 bases in between. The CDR3 sequence is 14 residues long. The germline V gene encodes CDR1 SQVTM and CDR2 ANQGSEA. CDR3 residues: CSVKGGPGRYEQYF. In DNA, the CDR3 is TGCAGCGTAAAGGGGGGCCCGGGGAGGTACGAGCAGTACTTC.

V usage is TRBV18 and J usage is TRBJ1-2; TRBD1 matches at 7 bases. This CDR3 has 15 residues. Germline-derived CDR1 and CDR2 are KGHSH and LQKENI. Unmatched junction bases numbered 14, after V lost 6 bases and J lost 7 bases. This CDR3 reads CASSPPRGRDSGYTF. DNA of the CDR3: TGTGCCAGCTCCCCGCCAAGGGGGCGTGATTCTGGCTACACCTTC.

This chain uses TRBV25-1 with TRBJ1-1, with D tentatively TRBD1 (5 bases). There are 13 residues in the CDR3. The V end was cut by 2 bases, the J end by 3 bases, with 7 bases between. The germline V gene has CDR1 MGHDK and CDR2 SYGVNS. In DNA form, the CDR3 reads TGTGCCAGCAGTGAACAGGGCGACACTGAAGCTTTCTTT. It translates to CASSEQGDTEAFF.